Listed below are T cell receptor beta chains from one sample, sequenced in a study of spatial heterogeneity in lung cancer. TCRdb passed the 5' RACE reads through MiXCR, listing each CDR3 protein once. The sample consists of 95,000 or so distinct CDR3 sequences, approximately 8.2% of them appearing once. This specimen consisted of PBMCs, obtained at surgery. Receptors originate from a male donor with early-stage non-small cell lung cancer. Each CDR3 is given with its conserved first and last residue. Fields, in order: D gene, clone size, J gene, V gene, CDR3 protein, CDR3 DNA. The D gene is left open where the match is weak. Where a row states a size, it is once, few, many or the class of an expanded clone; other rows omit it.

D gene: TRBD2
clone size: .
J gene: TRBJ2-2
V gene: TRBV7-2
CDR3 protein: CASSLLAGVTGELFF
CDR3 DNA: TGTGCCAGCAGCTTATTAGCGGGGGTGACCGGGGAGCTGTTTTTT

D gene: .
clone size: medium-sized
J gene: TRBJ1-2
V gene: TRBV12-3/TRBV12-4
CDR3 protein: CASSLGAVYGYTF
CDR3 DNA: TGTGCCAGCAGCTTAGGGGCAGTCTATGGCTACACCTTC

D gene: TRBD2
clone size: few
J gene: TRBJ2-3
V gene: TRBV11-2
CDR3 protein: CASSPQRGRQTDTQYF
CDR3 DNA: TGTGCCAGCAGCCCCCAGCGGGGGAGACAAACAGATACGCAGTATTTT

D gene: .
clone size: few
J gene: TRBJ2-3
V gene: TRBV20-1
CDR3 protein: CSARDWTVSTDTQYF
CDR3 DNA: TGCAGTGCTAGAGACTGGACAGTTAGCACAGATACGCAGTATTTT

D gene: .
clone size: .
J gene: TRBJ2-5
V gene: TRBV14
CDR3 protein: CASSQDIGGQETQYF
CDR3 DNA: TGTGCCAGCAGCCAAGATATTGGAGGACAAGAGACCCAGTACTTC

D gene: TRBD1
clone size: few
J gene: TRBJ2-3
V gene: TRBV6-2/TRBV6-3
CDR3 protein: CASSLPTGADTQYF
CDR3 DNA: TGTGCCAGCAGTCTCCCGACAGGGGCAGATACGCAGTATTTT

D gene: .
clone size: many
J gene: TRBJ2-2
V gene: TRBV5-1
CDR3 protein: CASSLGPGGTGELFF
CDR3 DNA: TGCGCCAGCAGCTTGGGCCCTGGAGGCACCGGGGAGCTGTTTTTT

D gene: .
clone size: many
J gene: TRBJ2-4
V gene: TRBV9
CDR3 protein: CASSAEVYGAKNIQYF
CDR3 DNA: TGTGCCAGCAGCGCAGAGGTATACGGAGCCAAAAACATTCAGTACTTC

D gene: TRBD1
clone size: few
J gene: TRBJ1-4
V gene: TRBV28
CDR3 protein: CASSSGQGREKLFF
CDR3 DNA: TGTGCCAGCAGTTCTGGACAGGGCAGAGAAAAACTGTTTTTT

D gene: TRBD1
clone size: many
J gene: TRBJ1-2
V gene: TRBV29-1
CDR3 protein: CSVAKGDSEGYTF
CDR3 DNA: TGCAGCGTCGCCAAGGGGGACAGCGAGGGCTACACCTTC

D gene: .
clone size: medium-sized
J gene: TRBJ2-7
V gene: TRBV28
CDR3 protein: CASSLSGSEDEQYF
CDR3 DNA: TGTGCCAGCAGTTTATCAGGGTCCGAGGACGAGCAGTACTTC

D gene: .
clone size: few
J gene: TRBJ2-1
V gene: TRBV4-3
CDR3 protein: CASSQGGRGEQFF
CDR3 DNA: TGCGCCAGCAGCCAAGGCGGCAGGGGTGAGCAGTTCTTC

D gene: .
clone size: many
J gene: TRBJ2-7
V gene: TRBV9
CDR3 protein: CASSAQGYEQYF
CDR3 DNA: TGTGCCAGCAGCGCACAGGGCTACGAGCAGTACTTC

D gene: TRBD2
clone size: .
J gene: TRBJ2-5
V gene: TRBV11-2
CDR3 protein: CASSLRLAGGRWETQYF
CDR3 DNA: TGTGCCAGCAGCTTACGGCTAGCGGGGGGGCGTTGGGAGACCCAGTACTTC

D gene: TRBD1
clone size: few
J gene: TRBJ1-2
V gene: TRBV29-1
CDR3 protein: CSVGQGNYGYTF
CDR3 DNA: TGCAGCGTGGGACAGGGGAACTATGGCTACACCTTC

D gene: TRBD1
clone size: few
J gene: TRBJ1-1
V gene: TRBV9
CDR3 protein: CASTKGTGNTEAFF
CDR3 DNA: TGTGCCAGCACCAAAGGGACAGGGAACACTGAAGCTTTCTTT

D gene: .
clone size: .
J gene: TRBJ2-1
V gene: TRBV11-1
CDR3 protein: CASSLTPSNNEQFF
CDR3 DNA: TGTGCCAGCAGCTTAACCCCGTCGAACAATGAGCAGTTCTTC

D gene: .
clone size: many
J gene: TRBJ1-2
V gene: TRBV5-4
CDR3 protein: CASTLGVEDYGYTF
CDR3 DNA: TGTGCCAGCACCTTGGGGGTCGAGGACTATGGCTACACCTTC

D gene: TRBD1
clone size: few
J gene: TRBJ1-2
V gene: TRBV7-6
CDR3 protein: CASSPRTGLSYGYGYTF
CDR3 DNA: TGTGCCAGCAGCCCTCGGACAGGGCTTTCTTATGGCTATGGCTACACCTTC

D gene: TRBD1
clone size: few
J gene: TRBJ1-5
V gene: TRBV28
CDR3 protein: CASRTLTGGWVQPQHF
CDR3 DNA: TGTGCCAGCAGAACCCTGACAGGGGGCTGGGTTCAGCCCCAGCATTTT

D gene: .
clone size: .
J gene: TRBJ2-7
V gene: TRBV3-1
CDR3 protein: CASSQDQGVPYEQYF
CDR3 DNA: TGTGCCAGCAGCCAAGACCAAGGAGTCCCCTACGAGCAGTACTTC

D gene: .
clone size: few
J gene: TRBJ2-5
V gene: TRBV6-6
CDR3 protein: CASTKGVGEGTQYF
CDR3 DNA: TGTGCCAGCACCAAGGGGGTTGGGGAAGGGACCCAGTACTTC

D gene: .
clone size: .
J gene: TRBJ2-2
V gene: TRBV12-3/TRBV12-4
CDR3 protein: CASTLGRGELFF
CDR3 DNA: TGTGCCAGCACCCTAGGCAGGGGAGAGCTGTTTTTT

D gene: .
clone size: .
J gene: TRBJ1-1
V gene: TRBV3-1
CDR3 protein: CASSPNPGDTEAFF
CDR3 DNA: TGTGCCAGCAGCCCCAACCCGGGGGACACTGAAGCTTTCTTT

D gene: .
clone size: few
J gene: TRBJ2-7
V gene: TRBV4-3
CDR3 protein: CASSHGTASSYEQYF
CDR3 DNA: TGCGCCAGCAGCCATGGGACGGCGAGCTCCTACGAGCAGTACTTC

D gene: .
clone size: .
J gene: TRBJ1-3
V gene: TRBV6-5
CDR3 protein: CASSYSREQGSGNTIYF
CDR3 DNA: TGTGCCAGCAGTTACTCGAGGGAACAGGGTAGTGGAAACACCATATATTTT

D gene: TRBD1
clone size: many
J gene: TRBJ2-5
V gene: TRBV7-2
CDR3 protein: CASSPRDRGQETQYF
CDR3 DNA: TGTGCCAGCAGCCCCCGGGACAGGGGGCAAGAGACCCAGTACTTC

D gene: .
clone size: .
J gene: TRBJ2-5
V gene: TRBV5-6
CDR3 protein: CASRLRGIGETQYF
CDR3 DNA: TGTGCCAGCAGGCTCCGGGGGATTGGGGAGACCCAGTACTTC

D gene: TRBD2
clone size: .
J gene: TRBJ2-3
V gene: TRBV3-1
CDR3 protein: CASSQVLAGGRGTQYF
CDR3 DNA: TGTGCCAGCAGCCAAGTACTAGCGGGGGGCAGGGGTACGCAGTATTTT

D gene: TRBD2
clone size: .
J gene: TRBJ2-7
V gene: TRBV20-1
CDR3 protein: CSARGSGGAPYEQYF
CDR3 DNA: TGCAGTGCTAGAGGAAGCGGGGGGGCCCCCTACGAGCAGTACTTC

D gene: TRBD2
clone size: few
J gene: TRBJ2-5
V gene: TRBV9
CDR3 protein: CASSPRTSGGTETQYF
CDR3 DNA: TGTGCCAGCAGCCCACGGACTAGCGGGGGTACTGAGACCCAGTACTTC

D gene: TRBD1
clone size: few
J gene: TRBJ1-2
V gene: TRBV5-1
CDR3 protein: CASSQTGDYGYTF
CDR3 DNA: TGCGCCAGCAGCCAAACAGGGGACTATGGCTACACCTTC